These 5 T cell receptor beta chains share one sample of origin, sequenced in a study of T cells after yellow fever vaccination (dated by TCRdb to the late 2010s). The protocol used for the library was 5' RACE. The data were produced on an Illumina HiSeq 2500. TCRdb took the public reads, trimmed them with fastp at Q25, ran MiXCR for clone calling and kept in-frame beta chains. Rows matching on CDR3 protein sequence are summarized as one entry with the most common DNA and genes. The sample yields around 590,000 distinct CDR3 sequences; approximately 13% were counted once. The ten largest clones capture more than 12% of the sample. What the treatment or condition label conveys for this sample: live attenuated yellow fever vaccine strain. The source material was PBMCs, sampled on the day of the yellow fever booster vaccination. All receptors come from a man aged 25-40 years who received the YFV17D yellow fever vaccine.

This clonotype was counted a few times. The chain recombines TRBV20-1 with TRBJ2-5, with D possibly TRBD2 on 6 matching bases. The V gene's germline CDR1 is DFQATT and CDR2 SNEGSKA (reference sequence). V gave up 6 bases and J gave up 5 bases, with 19 bases separating them. The length of the CDR3 is 14 residues. The CDR3 DNA reads TGCAGTGCCCATTTCGGAGGGGTAGTGGAGACCCAGTACTTC. This gives the protein CSAHFGGVVETQYF.

The table lists this clonotype with a few counts. The chain employs TRBV28 and TRBJ1-4; D possibly corresponds to TRBD1 (6 bases). V dropped 3 bases and J dropped 11 bases, with 16 bases sitting between them. The germline V gene encodes CDR1 MDHEN and CDR2 SYDVKM. CDR3 length equals 14 residues. CDR3 protein: CASSLGHRLGKLFF. CDR3 bases: TGTGCCAGCAGTTTGGGACACCGACTAGGGAAACTGTTTTTT.

This clonotype was picked up a small number of times. The chain recombines TRBV5-4 with TRBJ2-1; 7 bases line up with TRBD2. The CDR3 contains 15 residues. Looked up from germline, CDR1 is SGHNT and CDR2 is YYREEE (reference sequence). With 5 bases clipped from V and 5 bases from J, the junction kept 10 bases outside the gene matches. Here the CDR3 DNA reads TGTGCCAGCAGTTTTGGGGGAGGGGTGAACAATGAGCAGTTCTTC. Translating gives CASSFGGGVNNEQFF.

This clonotype has more than one count but fewer than ten. The chain carries TRBV10-3 and TRBJ2-1, with D unresolved. CDR1 is ENHRY, CDR2 SYGVKD, per germline. Trimming stripped 5 bases from V and 9 bases from J, with 11 bases between. The CDR3 is 12 residues long. Here the CDR3 reads CAISLLKGEQFF. CDR3 DNA: TGTGCCATCAGTCTCCTTAAGGGTGAGCAGTTCTTC.

The gene calls are TRBV11-2 and TRBJ1-6, with D possibly being TRBD1 (5 bases). Germline V gives CDR1 SGHAT, CDR2 FQNNGV. There are 17 residues in the CDR3. The V gene lost 5 bases and the J gene lost 7 bases, with 21 bases spanning the gap. CDR3 in amino acids: CASSPGRFGGRNSPLHF. CDR3 nucleotides: TGTGCCAGCAGCCCCGGCCGGTTCGGGGGTCGAAATTCACCCCTCCACTTT. The full variable domain, rest sourced from reference TRBV11-2 and TRBJ1-6, is EAGVAQSPRYKIIEKRQSVAFWCNPISGHATLYWYQQILGQGPKLLIQFQNNGVVDDSQLPKDRFSAERLKGVDSTLKIQPAKLEDSAVYLCASSPGRFGGRNSPLHFGNGTRLTVT.